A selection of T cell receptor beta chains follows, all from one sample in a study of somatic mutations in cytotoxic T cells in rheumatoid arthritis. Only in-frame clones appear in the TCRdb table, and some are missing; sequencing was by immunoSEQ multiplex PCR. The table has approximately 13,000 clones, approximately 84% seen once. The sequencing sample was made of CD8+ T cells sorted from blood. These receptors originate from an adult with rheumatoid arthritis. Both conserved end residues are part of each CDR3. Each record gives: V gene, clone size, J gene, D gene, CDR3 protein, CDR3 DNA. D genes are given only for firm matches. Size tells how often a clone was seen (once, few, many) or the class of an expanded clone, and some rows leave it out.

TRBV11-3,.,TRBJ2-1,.,CASSSRRGNEQFF,TGTGCCAGCAGCTCGCGCCGGGGAAATGAGCAGTTCTTC
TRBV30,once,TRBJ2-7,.,CAWITMAGGTSYEQYF,TGTGCCTGGATTACAATGGCGGGCGGGACCTCCTACGAGCAGTACTTC
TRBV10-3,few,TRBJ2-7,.,CAIRDSSYEQYF,TGTGCCATCAGGGACAGCTCCTACGAGCAGTACTTC
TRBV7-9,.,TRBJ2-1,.,CASSPGPSDEQFF,TGTGCCAGCAGCCCAGGTCCGTCCGATGAGCAGTTCTTC
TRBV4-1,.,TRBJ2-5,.,CASSQVRGETQYF,TGCGCCAGCAGCCAAGTGCGCGGAGAGACCCAGTACTTC
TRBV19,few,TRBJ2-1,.,CASSIGGSYEQFF,TGTGCCAGTAGTATAGGCGGGTCCTATGAGCAGTTCTTC
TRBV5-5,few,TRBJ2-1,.,CASSLGDGNEQFF,TGTGCCAGCAGCTTGGGGGACGGAAATGAGCAGTTCTTC
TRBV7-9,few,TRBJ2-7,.,CASAADMDRPYEQYF,TGTGCCAGCGCTGCTGACATGGATCGTCCCTACGAGCAGTACTTC
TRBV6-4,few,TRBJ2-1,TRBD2,CATKVLAGGGNEQFF,TGTGCCACCAAAGTACTAGCGGGCGGTGGGAATGAGCAGTTCTTC
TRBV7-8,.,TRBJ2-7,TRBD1,CASSSDRVYEQYF,TGTGCCAGCAGCTCTGACAGGGTCTACGAGCAGTACTTC
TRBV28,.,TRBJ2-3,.,CASSAIGGVGTDTQYF,TGTGCCAGCAGTGCGATAGGGGGGGTAGGGACAGATACGCAGTATTTT
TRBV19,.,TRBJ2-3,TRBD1,CASNSGEQGAADTQYF,TGTGCCAGTAACTCAGGTGAACAGGGGGCTGCAGATACGCAGTATTTT
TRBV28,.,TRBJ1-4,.,CASSARGAGFLATNEKLFF,TGTGCCAGCAGTGCGCGGGGGGCGGGCTTCCTAGCAACTAATGAAAAACTGTTTTTT
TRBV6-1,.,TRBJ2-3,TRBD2,CASSEEAGGPDTQYF,TGTGCCAGCAGTGAAGAAGCGGGAGGGCCAGATACGCAGTATTTT